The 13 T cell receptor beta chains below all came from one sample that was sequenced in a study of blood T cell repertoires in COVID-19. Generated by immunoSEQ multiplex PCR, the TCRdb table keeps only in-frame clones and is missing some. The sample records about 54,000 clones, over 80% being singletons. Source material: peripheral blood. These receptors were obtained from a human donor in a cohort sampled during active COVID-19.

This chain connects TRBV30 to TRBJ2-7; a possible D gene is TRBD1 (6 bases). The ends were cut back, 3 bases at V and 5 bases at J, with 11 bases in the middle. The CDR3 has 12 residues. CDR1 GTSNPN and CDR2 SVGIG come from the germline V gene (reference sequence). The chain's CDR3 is CAWSRRQDEQYF. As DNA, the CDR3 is TGTGCCTGGAGCCGCCGACAGGACGAGCAGTACTTC.

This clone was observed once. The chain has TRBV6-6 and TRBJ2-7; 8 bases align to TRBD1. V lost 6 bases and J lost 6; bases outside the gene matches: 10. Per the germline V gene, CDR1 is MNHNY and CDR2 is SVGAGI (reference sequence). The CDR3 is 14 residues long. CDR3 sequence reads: CASRIGQGSGEQYF. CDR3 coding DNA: TGTGCCAGCAGGATCGGACAGGGCTCCGGCGAGCAGTACTTC.

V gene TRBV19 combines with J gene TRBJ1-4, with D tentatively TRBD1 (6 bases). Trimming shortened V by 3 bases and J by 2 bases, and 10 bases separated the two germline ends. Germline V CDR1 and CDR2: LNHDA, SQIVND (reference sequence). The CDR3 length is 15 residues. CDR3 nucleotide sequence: TGTGCCAGTAGTATGCAGGGGTGGACTAATGAAAAACTGTTTTTT. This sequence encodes CASSMQGWTNEKLFF.

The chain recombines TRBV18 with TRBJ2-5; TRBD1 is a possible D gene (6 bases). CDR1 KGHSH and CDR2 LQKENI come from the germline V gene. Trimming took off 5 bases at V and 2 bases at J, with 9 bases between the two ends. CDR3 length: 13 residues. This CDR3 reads CASSEGEQETQYF. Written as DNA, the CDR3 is TGTGCCAGCTCAGAGGGGGAGCAAGAGACCCAGTACTTC.

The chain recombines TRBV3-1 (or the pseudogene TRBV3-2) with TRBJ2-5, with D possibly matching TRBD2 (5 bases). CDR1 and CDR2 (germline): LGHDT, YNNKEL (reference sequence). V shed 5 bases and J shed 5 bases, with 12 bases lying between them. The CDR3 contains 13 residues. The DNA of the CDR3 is TGTGCCAGCAGCTCGACCGGGGAGGAGACCCAGTACTTC. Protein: CASSSTGEETQYF.

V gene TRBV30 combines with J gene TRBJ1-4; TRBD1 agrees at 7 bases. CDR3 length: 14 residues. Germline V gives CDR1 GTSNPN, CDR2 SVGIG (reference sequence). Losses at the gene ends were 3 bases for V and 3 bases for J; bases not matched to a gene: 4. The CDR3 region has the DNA TGTGCCTGGAGGAGGGGGCCAGCTAATGAAAAACTGTTTTTT. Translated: CAWRRGPANEKLFF.

The CDR3 DNA is TGTGCCAGCAGTAGGACAAGGCCGAACGGGGAGCTGTTTTTT. Amino acid sequence: CASSRTRPNGELFF. V and J are TRBV2 and TRBJ2-2; perhaps TRBD1 as D (5 bases). Germline loops: CDR1 SNHLY, CDR2 FYNNEI. This CDR3 comprises 14 residues. V shed 5 bases and J shed 7 bases, with 14 bases lying between them.

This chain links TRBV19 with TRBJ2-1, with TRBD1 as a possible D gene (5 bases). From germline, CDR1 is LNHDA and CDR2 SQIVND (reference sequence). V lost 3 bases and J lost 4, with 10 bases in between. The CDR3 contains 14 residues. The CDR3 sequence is CASSIDSLYNEQFF. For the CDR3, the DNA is TGTGCCAGTAGTATCGACAGCCTATACAATGAGCAGTTCTTC.

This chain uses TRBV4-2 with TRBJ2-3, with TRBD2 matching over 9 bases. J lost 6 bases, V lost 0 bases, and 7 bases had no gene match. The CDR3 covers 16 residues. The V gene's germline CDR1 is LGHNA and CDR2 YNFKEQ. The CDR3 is CASSQEASGEADTQYF. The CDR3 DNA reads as TGTGCCAGCAGCCAAGAAGCTAGCGGGGAGGCCGATACGCAGTATTTT.

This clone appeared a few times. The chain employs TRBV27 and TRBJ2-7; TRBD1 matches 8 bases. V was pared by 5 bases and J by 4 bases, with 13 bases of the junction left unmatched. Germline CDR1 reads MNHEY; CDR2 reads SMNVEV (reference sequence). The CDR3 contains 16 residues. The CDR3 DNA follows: TGTGCCAGCAGTCTTGGGACAGGCAATCCCTTTTACGAGCAGTACTTC. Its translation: CASSLGTGNPFYEQYF.

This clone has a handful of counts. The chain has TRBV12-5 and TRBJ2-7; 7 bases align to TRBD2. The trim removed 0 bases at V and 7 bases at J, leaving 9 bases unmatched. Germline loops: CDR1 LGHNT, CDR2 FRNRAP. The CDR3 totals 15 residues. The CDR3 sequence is CASGLVVGGPYEQYF. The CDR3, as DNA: TGTGCTAGTGGTTTGGTAGTGGGAGGGCCGTATGAGCAGTACTTC.

As DNA, the CDR3 is TGTGCCAGCAGCTTCTTCCGGGGGGAGCTGTTTTTT. This translates into CASSFFRGELFF. V and J are TRBV7-3 and TRBJ2-2; D call uncertain. Germline V gives CDR1 SGHTA, CDR2 FQGTGA. Trimming cost V 3 bases and J 8 bases, with 7 bases left between them. CDR3 length: 12 residues.

The DNA of the CDR3 is TGTGCCAGCAGGGCCTGGGGGACTAGCAGTTACAATGAGCAGTTCTTC. It translates to CASRAWGTSSYNEQFF. The chain has TRBV2 and TRBJ2-1, with TRBD2 matching 9 bases. CDR1 is SNHLY, CDR2 FYNNEI, per germline. This CDR3 has 16 amino acids. The J segment lost 4 bases and the V segment lost 6 bases, leaving 10 bases of the junction unmatched.